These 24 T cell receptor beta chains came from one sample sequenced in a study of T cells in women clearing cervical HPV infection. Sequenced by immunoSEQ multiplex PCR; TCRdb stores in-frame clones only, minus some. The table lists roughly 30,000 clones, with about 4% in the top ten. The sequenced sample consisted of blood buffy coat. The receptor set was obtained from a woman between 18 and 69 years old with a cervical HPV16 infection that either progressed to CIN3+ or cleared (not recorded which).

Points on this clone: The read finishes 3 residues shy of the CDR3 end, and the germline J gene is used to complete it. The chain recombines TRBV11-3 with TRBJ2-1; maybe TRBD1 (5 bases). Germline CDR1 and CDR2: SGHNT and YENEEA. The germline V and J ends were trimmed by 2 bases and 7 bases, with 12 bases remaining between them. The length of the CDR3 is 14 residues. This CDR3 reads CASSLFLQGNEQFF. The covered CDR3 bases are TGTGCCAGCAGCTTATTCCTGCAGGGTAATGAG.

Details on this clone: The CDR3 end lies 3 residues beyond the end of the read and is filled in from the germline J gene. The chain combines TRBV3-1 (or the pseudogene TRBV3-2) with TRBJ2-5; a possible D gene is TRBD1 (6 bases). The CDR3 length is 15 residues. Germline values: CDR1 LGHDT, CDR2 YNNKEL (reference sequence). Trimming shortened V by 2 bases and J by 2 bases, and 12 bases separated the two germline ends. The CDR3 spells CASSQTPGHQETQYF. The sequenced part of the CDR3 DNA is TGTGCCAGCAGCCAAACACCGGGACATCAAGAGACC.

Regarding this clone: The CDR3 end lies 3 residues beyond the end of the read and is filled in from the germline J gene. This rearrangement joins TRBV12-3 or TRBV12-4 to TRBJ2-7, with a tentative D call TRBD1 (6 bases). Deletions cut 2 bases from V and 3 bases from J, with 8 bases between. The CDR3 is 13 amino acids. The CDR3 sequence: CASSLRGIYEQYF. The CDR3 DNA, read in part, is TGTGCCAGCAGTTTAAGGGGGATCTACGAG.

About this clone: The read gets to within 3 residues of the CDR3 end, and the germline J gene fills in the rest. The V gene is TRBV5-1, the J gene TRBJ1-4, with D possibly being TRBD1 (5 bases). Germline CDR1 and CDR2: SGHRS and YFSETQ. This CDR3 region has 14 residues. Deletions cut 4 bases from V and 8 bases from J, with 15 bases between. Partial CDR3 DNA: TGCGCCAGCAGCAGGACACGGGAGGGAGAAAAA. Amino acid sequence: CASSRTREGEK. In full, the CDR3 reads CASSRTREGEKLFF.

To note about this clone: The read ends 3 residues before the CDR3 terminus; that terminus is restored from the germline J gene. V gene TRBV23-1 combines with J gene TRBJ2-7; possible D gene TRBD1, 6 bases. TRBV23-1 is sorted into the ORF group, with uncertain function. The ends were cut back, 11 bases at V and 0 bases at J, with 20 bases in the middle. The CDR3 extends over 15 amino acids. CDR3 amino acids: CARGENRDGSYEQYF. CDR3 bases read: TGCGCCCGAGGGGAAAACAGGGACGGCTCCTACGAG.

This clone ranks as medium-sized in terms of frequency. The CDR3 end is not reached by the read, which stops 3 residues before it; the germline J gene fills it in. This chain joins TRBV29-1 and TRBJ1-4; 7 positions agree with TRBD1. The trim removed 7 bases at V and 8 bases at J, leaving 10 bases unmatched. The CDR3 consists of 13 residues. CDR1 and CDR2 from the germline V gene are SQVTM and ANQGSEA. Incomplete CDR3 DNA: TGCAGCGCCAGACAGGGAAGAGAAGAAAAA. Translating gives CSARQGREEK. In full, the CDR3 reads CSARQGREEKLFF. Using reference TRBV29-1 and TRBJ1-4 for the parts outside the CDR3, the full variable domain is SAVISQKPSRDICQRGTSLTIQCQVDSQVTMMFWYRQQPGQSLTLIATANQGSEATYESGFVIDKFPISRPNLTFSTLTVSNMSPEDSSIYLCSARQGREEKLFFGSGTQLSVL.

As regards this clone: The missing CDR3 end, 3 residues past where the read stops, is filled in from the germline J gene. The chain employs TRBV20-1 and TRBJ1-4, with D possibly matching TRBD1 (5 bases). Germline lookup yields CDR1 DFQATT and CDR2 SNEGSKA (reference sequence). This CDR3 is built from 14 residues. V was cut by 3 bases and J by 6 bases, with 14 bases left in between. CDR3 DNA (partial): TGCAGTGCTAGGAACCGGGGGGGTGATGAAAAA. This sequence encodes CSARNRGGDEK. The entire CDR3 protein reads CSARNRGGDEKLFF.

The CDR3 bases that were read are TGTGCCAGCAGCGTCGGTGCCTACAATGAG. It encodes CASSVGAYNE. The entire CDR3 is CASSVGAYNEQFF. This sequence joins TRBV5-8 and TRBJ2-1, with unresolved D. The read terminates 3 residues before the CDR3 end, so the remaining end is supplied by the germline J gene. This CDR3 contains 13 residues. V was shortened by 4 bases and J by 2 bases, with 7 bases between the two germline ends. Germline loops: CDR1 SGHTS, CDR2 YDEGEE.

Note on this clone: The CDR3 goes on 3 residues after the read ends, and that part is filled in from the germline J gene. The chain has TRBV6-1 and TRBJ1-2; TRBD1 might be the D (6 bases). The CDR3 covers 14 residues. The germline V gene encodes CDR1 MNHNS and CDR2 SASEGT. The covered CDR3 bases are TGTGCCAGCAGTGAGGGGACAACGCAATACGAC. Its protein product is CASSEGTTQYD. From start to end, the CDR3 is CASSEGTTQYDYTF.

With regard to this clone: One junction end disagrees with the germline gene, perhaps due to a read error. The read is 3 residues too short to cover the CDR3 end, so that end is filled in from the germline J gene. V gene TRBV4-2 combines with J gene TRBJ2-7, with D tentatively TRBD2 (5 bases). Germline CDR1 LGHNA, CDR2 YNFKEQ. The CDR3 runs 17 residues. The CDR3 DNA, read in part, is TGCGCCAGCAGCCAAGATACTAGGACGTCCTTCTCCTACGAG. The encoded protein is CASSQDTRTSFSYE. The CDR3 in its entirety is CASSQDTRTSFSYEQYF.

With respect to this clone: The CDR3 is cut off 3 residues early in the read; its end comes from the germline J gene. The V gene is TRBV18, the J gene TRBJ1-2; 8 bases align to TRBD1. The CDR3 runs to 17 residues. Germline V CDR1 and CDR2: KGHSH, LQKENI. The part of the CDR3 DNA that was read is TGTGCCAGCTCACCACTCGTCGGACAGGGCAGCTCCTACGAC. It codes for CASSPLVGQGSSYD. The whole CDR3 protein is CASSPLVGQGSSYDYTF.

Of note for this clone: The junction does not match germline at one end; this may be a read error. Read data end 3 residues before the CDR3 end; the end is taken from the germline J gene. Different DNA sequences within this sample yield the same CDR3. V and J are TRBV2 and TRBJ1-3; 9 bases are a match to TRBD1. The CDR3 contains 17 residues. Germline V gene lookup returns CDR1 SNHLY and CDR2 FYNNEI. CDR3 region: CASRPRGLGQGGNTIYF. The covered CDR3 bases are TGTGCCAGCCGTCCCAGGGGCCTGGGACAGGGTGGAAACACG.

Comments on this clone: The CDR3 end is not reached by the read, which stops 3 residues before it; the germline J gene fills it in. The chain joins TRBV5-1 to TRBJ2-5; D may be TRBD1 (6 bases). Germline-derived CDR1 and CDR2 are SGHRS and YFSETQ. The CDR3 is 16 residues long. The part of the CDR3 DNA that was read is TGCGCCAGCAGCTTGCGGGCAGGGGTCGCCACAGATACC. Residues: CASSLRAGVATDT. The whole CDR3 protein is CASSLRAGVATDTQYF.

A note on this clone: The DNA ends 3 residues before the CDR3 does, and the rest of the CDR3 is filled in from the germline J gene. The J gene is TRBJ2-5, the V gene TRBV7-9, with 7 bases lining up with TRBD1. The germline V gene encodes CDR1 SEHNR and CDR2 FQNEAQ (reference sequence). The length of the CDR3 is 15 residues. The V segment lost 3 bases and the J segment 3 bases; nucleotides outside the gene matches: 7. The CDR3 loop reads CASSFKPDREETQYF. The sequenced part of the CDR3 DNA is TGTGCCAGCAGCTTTAAACCTGACAGGGAAGAGACC.

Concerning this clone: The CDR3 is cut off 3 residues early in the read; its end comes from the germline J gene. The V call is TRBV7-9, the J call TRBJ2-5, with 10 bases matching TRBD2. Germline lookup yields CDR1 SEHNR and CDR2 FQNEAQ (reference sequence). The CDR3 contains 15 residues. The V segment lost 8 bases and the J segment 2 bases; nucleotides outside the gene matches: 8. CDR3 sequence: CASVLGTSEQETQYF. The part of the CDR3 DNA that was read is TGTGCCAGCGTACTGGGGACTAGCGAACAAGAGACC.

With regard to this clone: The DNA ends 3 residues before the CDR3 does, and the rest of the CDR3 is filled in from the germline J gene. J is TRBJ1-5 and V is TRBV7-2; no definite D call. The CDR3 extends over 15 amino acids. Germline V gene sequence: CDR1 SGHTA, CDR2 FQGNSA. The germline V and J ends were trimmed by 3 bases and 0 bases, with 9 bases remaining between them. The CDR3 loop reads CASSFGVNSNQPQHF. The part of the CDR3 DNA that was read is TGTGCCAGCAGCTTCGGGGTAAATAGCAATCAGCCC.

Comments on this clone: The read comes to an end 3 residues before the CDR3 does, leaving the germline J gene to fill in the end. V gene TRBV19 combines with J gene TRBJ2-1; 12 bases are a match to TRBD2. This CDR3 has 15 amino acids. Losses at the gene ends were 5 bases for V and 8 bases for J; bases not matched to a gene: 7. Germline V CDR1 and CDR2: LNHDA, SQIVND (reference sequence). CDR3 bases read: TGTGCCAGTAGTCCCTCTAGCGGGAGGGCCCATGAG. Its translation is CASSPSSGRAHE. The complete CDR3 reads CASSPSSGRAHEQFF.

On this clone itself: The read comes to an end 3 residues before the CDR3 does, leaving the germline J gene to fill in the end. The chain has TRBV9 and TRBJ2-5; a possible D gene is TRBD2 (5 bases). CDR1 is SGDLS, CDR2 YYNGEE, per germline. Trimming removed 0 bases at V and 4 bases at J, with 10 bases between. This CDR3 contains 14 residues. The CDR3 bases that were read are TGTGCCAGCAGCGTAGAGGTCCGGGGAGAGACC. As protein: CASSVEVRGET. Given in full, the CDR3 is CASSVEVRGETQYF. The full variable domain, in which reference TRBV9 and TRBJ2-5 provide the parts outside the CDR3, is DSGVTQTPKHLITATGQRVTLRCSPRSGDLSVYWYQQSLDQGLQFLIQYYNGEERAKGNILERFSAQQFPDLHSELNLSSLELGDSALYFCASSVEVRGETQYFGPGTRLLVL.

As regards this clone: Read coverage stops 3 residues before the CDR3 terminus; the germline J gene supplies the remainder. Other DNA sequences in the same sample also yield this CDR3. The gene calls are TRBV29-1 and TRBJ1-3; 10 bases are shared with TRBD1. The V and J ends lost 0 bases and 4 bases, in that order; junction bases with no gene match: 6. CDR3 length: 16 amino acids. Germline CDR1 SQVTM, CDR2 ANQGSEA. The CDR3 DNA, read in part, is TGCAGCGTTGAAGATACCGGGACAGGGGTAGGAAACACC. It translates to CSVEDTGTGVGNT. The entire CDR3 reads CSVEDTGTGVGNTIYF. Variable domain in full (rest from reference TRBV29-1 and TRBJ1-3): SAVISQKPSRDICQRGTSLTIQCQVDSQVTMMFWYRQQPGQSLTLIATANQGSEATYESGFVIDKFPISRPNLTFSTLTVSNMSPEDSSIYLCSVEDTGTGVGNTIYFGEGSWLTVV.

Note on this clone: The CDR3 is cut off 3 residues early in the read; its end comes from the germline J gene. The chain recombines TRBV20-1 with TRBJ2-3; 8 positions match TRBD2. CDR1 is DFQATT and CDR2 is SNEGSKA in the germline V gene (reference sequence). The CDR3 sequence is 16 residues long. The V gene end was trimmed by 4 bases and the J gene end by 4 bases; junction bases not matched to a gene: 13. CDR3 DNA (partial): TGCAGTGCTACGCCTCTCGGAGCGGGAGTCTCAGATACG. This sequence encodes CSATPLGAGVSDT. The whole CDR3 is CSATPLGAGVSDTQYF.

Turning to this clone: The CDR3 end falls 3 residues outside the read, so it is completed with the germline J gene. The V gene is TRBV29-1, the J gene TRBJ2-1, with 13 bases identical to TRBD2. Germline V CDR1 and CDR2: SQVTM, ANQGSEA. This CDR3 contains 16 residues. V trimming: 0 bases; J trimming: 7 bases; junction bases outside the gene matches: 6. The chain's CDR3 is CSVEDLGTSGINEQFF. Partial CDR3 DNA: TGCAGCGTTGAAGATCTCGGGACTAGCGGGATAAATGAG.

The CDR3 DNA, read in part, is TGTGCCAGTAGTACAGGGACTAGCGGGAGCGGGCAAGAGACC. Residues: CASSTGTSGSGQET. The full CDR3 reads CASSTGTSGSGQETQYF. The V call is TRBV19, the J call TRBJ2-5; 14 bases are shared with TRBD2. Read data end 3 residues before the CDR3 end; the end is taken from the germline J gene. V lost 4 bases, J lost 2 bases, and 6 bases stayed unmatched. Per the germline V gene, CDR1 is LNHDA and CDR2 is SQIVND (reference sequence). The CDR3 length is 17 residues.

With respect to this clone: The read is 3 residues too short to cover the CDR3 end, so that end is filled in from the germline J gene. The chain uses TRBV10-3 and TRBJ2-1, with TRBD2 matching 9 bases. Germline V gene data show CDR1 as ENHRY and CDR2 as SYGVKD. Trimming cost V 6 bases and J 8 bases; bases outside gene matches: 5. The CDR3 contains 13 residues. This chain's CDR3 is CAIRIAGEDEQFF. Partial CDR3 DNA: TGTGCCATCAGGATAGCGGGAGAGGATGAG.

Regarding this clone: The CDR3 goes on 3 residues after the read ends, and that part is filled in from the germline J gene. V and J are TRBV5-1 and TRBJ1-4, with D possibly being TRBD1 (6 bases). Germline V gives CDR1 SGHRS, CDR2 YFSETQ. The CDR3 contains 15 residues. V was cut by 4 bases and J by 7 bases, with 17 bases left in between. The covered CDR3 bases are TGCGCCAGCAGCACTGGAGGGGGTGAGGGTGAAAAA. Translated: CASSTGGGEGEK. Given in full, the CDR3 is CASSTGGGEGEKLFF.